Presented here are 15 T cell receptor beta chains from one specimen sequenced in a study of graft-versus-host responses after intestinal transplantation (dated by TCRdb to about 2021). No antigen has been assigned to these receptors. What this sample's time point label stands for: cells obtained before transplantation from donor or recipient. Library construction relied on the immunoSEQ multiplex PCR assay. The clones in this table, taken by TCRdb from immuneACCESS, are in-frame only. Not every clone is retained; where verified, under half of the shortfall comes from an unresolved V gene, and the cause of the rest is unknown. Recorded for this sample are fewer than 50,000 clones; roughly 80% of them occurred a single time. Roughly 0.45% of the sample is taken by the ten largest. The input for sequencing was unstimulated CD4+ T cells sorted from spleen or lymph node cells, taken before transplant. The receptors originated from a human donor who was the organ donor for an intestinal transplant.

The rearrangement links TRBV7-9 to TRBJ1-2; D is undetermined. The V end lost 0 bases, the J end lost 5 bases, and 16 bases lay between the germline ends. Germline CDR1 reads SEHNR; CDR2 reads FQNEAQ (reference sequence). The CDR3 is made up of 16 amino acids. The CDR3 DNA reads as TGTGCCAGCAGCTTAGCGACCCCTCAAAAAGATTATGGCTACACCTTC. This encodes CASSLATPQKDYGYTF.

This chain joins TRBV27 and TRBJ2-7, with D possibly being TRBD2 (6 bases). The CDR3 covers 12 residues. The germline CDR1 and CDR2 sequences are MNHEY and SMNVEV (reference sequence). Trimming removed 5 bases from V and 7 bases from J, with 12 bases in between. CDR3 sequence reads: CASSPSGTEQYF. The CDR3 region has the DNA TGTGCCAGCAGTCCCTCCGGGACTGAGCAGTACTTC.

The rearrangement links TRBV18 to TRBJ1-2; TRBD1 matches 10 bases. In germline, CDR1 is KGHSH, CDR2 LQKENI. This CDR3 comprises 16 residues. Germline trimming cut 3 bases from V and 8 bases from J; bases unmatched to any gene: 12. The CDR3 sequence: CASSPASGQGYQGYTF. CDR3 nucleotides: TGTGCCAGCTCACCCGCGTCGGGACAGGGGTATCAGGGCTACACCTTC.

The V and J genes are TRBV30 and TRBJ2-5; TRBD2 agrees at 13 bases. Germline assignment: CDR1 GTSNPN and CDR2 SVGIG (reference sequence). Trimming took 5 bases from V and 4 from J; bases not matched to a gene: 10. This CDR3 spans 16 amino acids. The CDR3 loop is CAWAAGTSGVSETQYF. Written as DNA, the CDR3 is TGTGCCTGGGCGGCGGGGACTAGCGGGGTGTCAGAGACCCAGTACTTC.

The V and J genes are TRBV2 and TRBJ1-1; 7 nucleotides align to TRBD1. Germline V gives CDR1 SNHLY, CDR2 FYNNEI. The junction had 7 bases not matched to a gene; V was cut back by 4 bases and J by 5 bases. The CDR3 totals 14 residues. The CDR3 DNA reads TGTGCCAGCAGTGGTATGACAGGGAGGACTGAAGCTTTCTTT. The encoded protein is CASSGMTGRTEAFF.

The chain uses TRBV5-4 and TRBJ2-1; 11 bases are shared with TRBD2. V shed 0 bases, J shed 7 bases, and the junction held 6 bases outside the gene matches. The CDR3 covers 16 residues. Germline CDR1 reads SGHNT; CDR2 reads YYREEE (reference sequence). DNA for the CDR3: TGTGCCAGCAGCTTGGATACTAGCGGGAGATCGAATGAGCAGTTCTTC. Translating it yields CASSLDTSGRSNEQFF. The full variable domain, rest sourced from reference TRBV5-4 and TRBJ2-1, is ETGVTQSPTHLIKTRGQQVTLRCSSQSGHNTVSWYQQALGQGPQFIFQYYREEENGRGNFPPRFSGLQFPNYSSELNVNALELDDSALYLCASSLDTSGRSNEQFFGPGTRLTVL.

The rearrangement joins TRBV19 to TRBJ2-7; TRBD1 matches 7 bases. After removal of 4 bases from V and 2 bases from J, the junction contained 5 bases not matched to a gene. In germline, CDR1 is LNHDA, CDR2 SQIVND (reference sequence). The CDR3 covers 14 residues. The CDR3 spells CASSRQGVPYEQYF. The CDR3 DNA reads as TGTGCCAGTAGTAGGCAGGGGGTACCCTACGAGCAGTACTTC.

This chain connects TRBV19 to TRBJ2-5, with TRBD2 matching over 8 bases. The end of the DNA aligns better with TRBJ2-7, so the J call may be wrong. Germline CDR1 and CDR2: LNHDA and SQIVND (reference sequence). There are 15 residues in the CDR3. CDR3 amino acids: CASSIVGAGAYEQYF. In DNA form, the CDR3 reads TGTGCCAGTAGTATAGTGGGAGCGGGGGCCTACGAGCAGTACTTC.

This sequence joins TRBV7-7 and TRBJ1-4, with D unresolved. The germline V gene encodes CDR1 SSHAT and CDR2 FNYEAQ (reference sequence). The CDR3 length is 13 residues. Trimming cost V 5 bases and J 4 bases, with 8 bases left between them. The CDR3, as DNA: TGTGCCAGCAGCCCAGCAGTTAATGAAAAACTGTTTTTT. Protein: CASSPAVNEKLFF.

This chain connects TRBV7-2 to TRBJ1-2; no reliable D call. CDR3 size: 12 residues. CDR1 and CDR2 (germline): SGHTA, FQGNSA. Trimming took off 1 base at V and 8 bases at J, with 8 bases between the two ends. The CDR3 loop reads CASSLGGKGYTF. Here the CDR3 DNA reads TGTGCCAGCAGCTTAGGAGGGAAGGGCTACACCTTC.

V and J are TRBV6-1 and TRBJ1-3; D remains unclear. This CDR3 is built from 13 residues. The germline V gene encodes CDR1 MNHNS and CDR2 SASEGT. With 10 bases removed from V and 4 bases from J, the gap between germline ends came to 14 bases. CDR3 DNA: TGTGCCACCCAAGGGAGAGCCGGAAACACCATATATTTT. Amino acid sequence: CATQGRAGNTIYF.

The chain is built from TRBV10-3 and TRBJ1-3, with TRBD1 as a possible D gene (6 bases). Germline V gives CDR1 ENHRY, CDR2 SYGVKD. The V and J ends lost 1 base and 0 bases respectively, with 7 bases between them. The CDR3 contains 15 residues. As DNA, the CDR3 is TGTGCCATCAGTGAGTGGGACAACTCTGGAAACACCATATATTTT. Translated, it gives CAISEWDNSGNTIYF.

The J gene is TRBJ2-3, the V gene TRBV10-3; D is uncertain. From germline, CDR1 is ENHRY and CDR2 SYGVKD. The V and J ends lost 2 bases and 1 base respectively, with 4 bases between them. This CDR3 region has 13 residues. In nucleotides, the CDR3 is TGTGCCATCAGTGAGAGAGGCACAGATACGCAGTATTTT. Encoded protein: CAISERGTDTQYF.

This chain connects TRBV30 to TRBJ1-2, with D tentatively TRBD1 (5 bases). The CDR3 is 15 amino acids. Trimming took 4 bases from V and 4 from J, leaving 19 bases between them. Germline V gives CDR1 GTSNPN, CDR2 SVGIG (reference sequence). Here the CDR3 reads CAWIGAATAGYGYTF. The CDR3 coding sequence is TGTGCCTGGATCGGGGCAGCGACAGCCGGCTATGGCTACACCTTC.

This chain uses TRBV20-1 with TRBJ2-7, with D uncertain. CDR1 is DFQATT and CDR2 is SNEGSKA in the germline V gene (reference sequence). This CDR3 is built from 11 residues. Deletions cut 2 bases from V and 3 bases from J, with 5 bases between. This CDR3 reads CSARRFYEQYF. The CDR3, as DNA: TGCAGTGCTAGACGTTTCTACGAGCAGTACTTC.